The next 31 T cell receptor beta chains were all read from a single sample in a study of T cells in Graves' hyperthyroidism and ophthalmopathy. RNA transcripts yielded amplified TCR beta CDR3 regions. The TCR CDR3 was amplified in a first-round RT-PCR using the HTBI primer set. TCRdb ran MiXCR on the multiplex PCR reads and lists one entry per CDR3 protein. The table shows a few hundred thousand distinct CDR3 sequences, with approximately 15% occurring only once. Sequenced: blood. The receptors originated from a woman aged 25 to 39 with Graves' ophthalmopathy.

This clonotype was observed a handful of times. This rearrangement joins TRBV19 to TRBJ2-6; 7 bases agree with TRBD1. The junction had 4 bases not matched to a gene; V was cut back by 4 bases and J by 4 bases. There are 15 residues in the CDR3. Germline CDR1 and CDR2: LNHDA and SQIVND (reference sequence). Written as DNA, the CDR3 is TGTGCCAGTAGTACCACAGGGGTCGGGGCCAACGTCCTGACTTTC. It codes for CASSTTGVGANVLTF. Complete variable domain (other parts from reference TRBV19 and TRBJ2-6): DGGITQSPKYLFRKEGQNVTLSCEQNLNHDAMYWYRQDPGQGLRLIYYSQIVNDFQKGDIAEGYSVSREKKESFPLTVTSAQKNPTAFYLCASSTTGVGANVLTFGAGSRLTVL.

This clonotype was recorded many times. The chain employs TRBV4-2 and TRBJ1-6, with 12 bases matching TRBD1. V was pared by 1 base and J by 5 bases, with 3 bases of the junction left unmatched. Germline V gene sequence: CDR1 LGHNA, CDR2 YNFKEQ. The CDR3 spans 17 residues. The CDR3 region has the DNA TGTGCCAGCAGCCAAGTGGGACAGGGGGCTGATAATTCACCCCTCCACTTT. Protein sequence: CASSQVGQGADNSPLHF.

About this clonotype: This may be a read error, as it is one base from a much larger clone. The chain joins TRBV9 to TRBJ2-7; the D gene is possibly TRBD1 (6 bases). The CDR3 runs 15 residues. Germline-derived CDR1 and CDR2 are SGDLS and YYNGEE. The DNA of the CDR3 is TGTGCCGGCAGCGTAGCGTGGGGGCCTTCCTACGAGCAGTACTTC. It yields the protein CAGSVAWGPSYEQYF.

Notes on this clonotype: This sequence may be a read error, since a much larger clone differs from it by one base. V and J are TRBV20-1 and TRBJ2-7; D is unclear. The CDR3 has 15 residues. Germline V CDR1 and CDR2: DFQATT, SNEGSKA (reference sequence). The CDR3 nucleotides are TGCAGTGCTAGAGCTAACACGGGTCGGAACTACGAGCGGTACTTC. This sequence encodes CSARANTGRNYERYF.

This clonotype showed up many times. The chain is built from TRBV3-1 and TRBJ1-5; D perhaps matches TRBD1 (5 bases). The ends were cut back, 3 bases at V and 7 bases at J, with 10 bases in the middle. Germline lookup yields CDR1 LGHDT and CDR2 YNNKEL (reference sequence). The CDR3 consists of 13 residues. CDR3 sequence: CASSHTEGQPQHF. In DNA form, the CDR3 reads TGTGCCAGCAGCCACACCGAGGGGCAGCCCCAGCATTTT.

This clonotype was observed at least ten times. The chain employs TRBV27 and TRBJ1-1; D perhaps matches TRBD1 (5 bases). CDR3 size: 14 residues. The germline V and J ends were trimmed by 6 bases and 5 bases, with 16 bases remaining between them. CDR1 is MNHEY and CDR2 is SMNVEV in the germline V gene (reference sequence). The CDR3 reads CASSPFDGGTEAFF. CDR3 in DNA: TGTGCCAGCAGCCCTTTCGACGGGGGGACTGAAGCTTTCTTT.

The table lists this clonotype with many counts. V gene TRBV20-1 combines with J gene TRBJ2-5; D is undetermined. The CDR3 totals 13 residues. The V gene lost 6 bases and the J gene lost 7 bases, with 18 bases spanning the gap. Germline CDR1 DFQATT, CDR2 SNEGSKA (reference sequence). Written as DNA, the CDR3 is TGCAGTGCGCAAGGTGGTTCGGTAGGGACCCAGTACTTC. Amino acid sequence: CSAQGGSVGTQYF.

This clonotype was counted at least ten times. This chain connects TRBV12-3 or TRBV12-4 to TRBJ2-7, with D tentatively TRBD1 (6 bases). V was shortened by 9 bases and J by 0 bases, with 12 bases between the two germline ends. This CDR3 is 13 amino acids long. The CDR3 DNA reads TGTGCCAGTGGACAGTTACCCTCCTACGAGCAGTACTTC. This gives the protein CASGQLPSYEQYF.

This chain joins TRBV7-2 and TRBJ1-3; 7 nucleotides align to TRBD1. Trimming took 10 bases from V and 4 from J; bases not matched to a gene: 7. Germline V gene lookup returns CDR1 SGHTA and CDR2 FQGNSA. CDR3 length: 13 amino acids. CDR3 region: CAITDRAGNTIYF. The CDR3, as DNA: TGTGCCATTACAGACAGGGCGGGAAACACCATATATTTT.

This clonotype came up a few times. The chain employs TRBV2 and TRBJ1-4; the D gene is possibly TRBD1 (6 bases). Deletions cut 11 bases from V and 8 bases from J, with 12 bases between. Germline V gene data show CDR1 as SNHLY and CDR2 as FYNNEI. The CDR3 extends over 11 amino acids. The CDR3 sequence is CAWGHREKLFF. For the CDR3, the DNA is TGTGCCTGGGGACATCGGGAAAAACTGTTTTTT. Variable domain in full (rest from reference TRBV2 and TRBJ1-4): EPEVTQTPSHQVTQMGQEVILRCVPISNHLYFYWYRQILGQKVEFLVSFYNNEISEKSEIFDDQFSVERPDGSNFTLKIRSTKLEDSAMYFCAWGHREKLFFGSGTQLSVL.

This clonotype was seen a single time. V and J are TRBV5-4 and TRBJ1-6; the D gene is possibly TRBD1 (5 bases). The V end was cut by 0 bases, the J end by 8 bases, with 15 bases between. The germline V gene has CDR1 SGHNT and CDR2 YYREEE (reference sequence). The CDR3 loop spans 16 amino acids. The CDR3 loop reads CASSLALRGADSPLHF. In DNA form, the CDR3 reads TGTGCCAGCAGCTTGGCCCTCCGGGGCGCGGATTCACCCCTCCACTTT.

This clonotype was observed a few times. The chain joins TRBV18 to TRBJ1-5; D unclear. This CDR3 is built from 17 residues. Between the trimmed V and J ends, which lost 4 bases and 0 bases, there was a span of 16 bases. CDR1 is KGHSH and CDR2 is LQKENI in the germline V gene. CDR3 in DNA: TGTGCCAGCTCACGGGAGTCACCACGATATAGCAATCAGCCCCAGCATTTT. As protein: CASSRESPRYSNQPQHF.

This clonotype has ten or more counts. The chain recombines TRBV20-1 with TRBJ1-4; 7 bases align to TRBD1. The CDR3 has 13 amino acids. The V and J ends lost 6 bases and 4 bases, in that order; junction bases with no gene match: 5. Per the germline V gene, CDR1 is DFQATT and CDR2 is SNEGSKA (reference sequence). The DNA of the CDR3 is TGCAGTGCCACAGGGGTCGATAATGAAAAACTGTTTTTT. The encoded protein is CSATGVDNEKLFF.

This clonotype has at least ten counts. The CDR3 DNA is TGTGCCAGCAGCGTTGGACAGCAGAGAAACACTGAAGCTTTCTTT. As protein: CASSVGQQRNTEAFF. This chain uses TRBV9 with TRBJ1-1; the D gene is possibly TRBD1 (6 bases). The CDR3 has 15 amino acids. The germline V gene has CDR1 SGDLS and CDR2 YYNGEE. V was shortened by 2 bases and J by 2 bases, with 13 bases between the two germline ends.

This chain uses TRBV29-1 with TRBJ1-2, with D perhaps TRBD1 (6 bases). V lost 7 bases and J 4 bases, leaving 22 bases between the germline ends. CDR1 and CDR2 (germline): SQVTM, ANQGSEA. The CDR3 runs 15 residues. CDR3 bases: TGCAGCGCCCGACGGGGCCAGGGGCACGGCTATGGCTACACCTTC. Translation gives CSARRGQGHGYGYTF.

This clonotype occurred a few times. This chain connects TRBV28 to TRBJ2-2; 7 bases match TRBD2. The CDR3 has 13 residues. Trimming removed 6 bases from V and 5 bases from J; junction bases left unmatched: 3. CDR1 MDHEN and CDR2 SYDVKM come from the germline V gene. CDR3 sequence: CASRVAGTGELFF. The CDR3 DNA follows: TGTGCCAGCAGGGTAGCGGGTACCGGGGAGCTGTTTTTT.

The table lists this clonotype with many counts. V and J are TRBV18 and TRBJ1-5, with 7 positions matching TRBD1. The V segment lost 3 bases and the J segment 0 bases; nucleotides outside the gene matches: 5. This CDR3 is 16 amino acids long. Germline loops: CDR1 KGHSH, CDR2 LQKENI. The CDR3 sequence: CASSPRDSSSNQPQHF. In DNA form, the CDR3 reads TGTGCCAGCTCACCTCGGGACAGCAGTAGCAATCAGCCCCAGCATTTT.

This clonotype was recorded a few times. V and J are TRBV2 and TRBJ2-1; D might be TRBD1 (5 bases). Germline V gene sequence: CDR1 SNHLY, CDR2 FYNNEI. The CDR3 has 16 residues. V lost 5 bases and J lost 0, with 14 bases in between. This CDR3 is CASSTPGYSSYNEQFF. The CDR3 DNA reads as TGTGCCAGCAGTACTCCAGGGTATAGCTCCTACAATGAGCAGTTCTTC. The variable domain in full, completed from reference TRBV2 and TRBJ2-1, reads EPEVTQTPSHQVTQMGQEVILRCVPISNHLYFYWYRQILGQKVEFLVSFYNNEISEKSEIFDDQFSVERPDGSNFTLKIRSTKLEDSAMYFCASSTPGYSSYNEQFFGPGTRLTVL.

The chain combines TRBV7-9 with TRBJ2-7; no reliable D call. CDR1 is SEHNR and CDR2 is FQNEAQ in the germline V gene (reference sequence). The V end was cut by 4 bases, the J end by 0 bases, with 7 bases between. CDR3 length: 13 residues. The CDR3 region is CASSSPTSYEQYF. In nucleotides, the CDR3 is TGTGCCAGCAGCTCCCCCACCTCCTACGAGCAGTACTTC.

At least ten counts were recorded for this clonotype. The chain recombines TRBV6-5 with TRBJ1-6; D might be TRBD1 (5 bases). The ends were cut back, 0 bases at V and 9 bases at J, with 9 bases in the middle. Germline CDR1 and CDR2: MNHEY and SVGAGI. The CDR3 sequence is 14 residues long. The CDR3 bases are TGTGCCAGCAGTTACTCAAGAGGGGTTTCACCCCTCCACTTT. This gives the protein CASSYSRGVSPLHF.

Note on this clonotype: A much larger clone is a single base away; this may be a read error. The chain employs TRBV5-4 and TRBJ2-1, with D unresolved. Germline-derived CDR1 and CDR2 are SGHNT and YYREEE (reference sequence). The CDR3 spans 13 residues. Trimming removed 4 bases at V and 8 bases at J, with 13 bases between. The CDR3 DNA reads TGTGCCAGCAGCGCAAGGTCCGACTATGAGCAGTTCTTC. Its translation: CASSARSDYEQFF.

This clonotype occurred many times. CDR3 nucleotides: TGTGCCAGCAGCTCTTCGACAGGGTTTCATGGCTACACCTTC. Translating it yields CASSSSTGFHGYTF. This chain uses TRBV7-2 with TRBJ1-2, with TRBD1 matching 7 bases. CDR1 is SGHTA and CDR2 is FQGNSA in the germline V gene. The CDR3 is made up of 14 amino acids. The J segment lost 6 bases and the V segment lost 4 bases, leaving 8 bases of the junction unmatched.

This clonotype was recorded many times. This sequence joins TRBV12-3 or TRBV12-4 and TRBJ2-1; 8 bases fit TRBD1. V was clipped by 2 bases and J by 7 bases; unmatched bases: 7. This CDR3 is 15 amino acids long. The CDR3 DNA reads as TGTGCCAGCAGTTTATTGGGGGACAGGCATAATGAGCAGTTCTTC. This translates into CASSLLGDRHNEQFF.

The J gene is TRBJ1-1, the V gene TRBV20-1, with TRBD1 matching over 7 bases. Germline V CDR1 and CDR2: DFQATT, SNEGSKA (reference sequence). The CDR3 totals 13 residues. This CDR3 reads CRGTGTVNTEAFF. Written as DNA, the CDR3 is TGCAGGGGAACCGGGACAGTGAACACTGAAGCTTTCTTT.

This clonotype was counted at least ten times. The rearrangement links TRBV7-6 to TRBJ1-2, with 9 bases lining up with TRBD1. Germline CDR1 SGHVS, CDR2 FNYEAQ. The CDR3 length is 14 residues. V shed 1 base and J 8 bases; nucleotides not matched to a gene: 5. CDR3 DNA sequence: TGTGCCAGCAGCTTAGGGACAGGGGTCGGAGGCTACACCTTC. Translating gives CASSLGTGVGGYTF.

In the case of this clonotype: A read error is possible here, since a much larger clone lies one base away. The chain combines TRBV7-6 with TRBJ2-5; the D gene is possibly TRBD2 (6 bases). V gave up 9 bases and J gave up 4 bases, with 21 bases separating them. The CDR3 has 15 residues. Germline loops: CDR1 SGHVS, CDR2 FNYEAQ. The CDR3 bases are TGTGCCAGGAGCACCGCGGAGGGACGGGGAGAGACCCAGTACTTC. Its translation is CARSTAEGRGETQYF. Combining the CDR3 with reference TRBV7-6 and TRBJ2-5 gives the whole variable domain GAGVSQSPRYKVTKRGQDVALRCDPISGHVSLYWYRQALGQGPEFLTYFNYEAQQDKSGLPNDRFSAERPEGSISTLTIQRTEQRDSAMYRCARSTAEGRGETQYFGPGTRLLVL.

This clonotype appeared once. This sequence joins TRBV6-5 and TRBJ2-1; TRBD1 agrees at 10 bases. CDR1 and CDR2 (germline): MNHEY, SVGAGI. V dropped 0 bases and J dropped 3; count of bases not matched to a gene: 2. The CDR3 contains 16 residues. CDR3 DNA: TGTGCCAGCAGTTACTCAGGACAGGGGGACTACAATGAGCAGTTCTTC. This codes for CASSYSGQGDYNEQFF.

The rearrangement links TRBV19 to TRBJ1-3; D remains unclear. Germline-derived CDR1 and CDR2 are LNHDA and SQIVND (reference sequence). The CDR3 runs 15 residues. The V end was cut by 5 bases, the J end by 2 bases, with 13 bases between. The CDR3 spells CASSWPVGTGNTIYF. CDR3 bases: TGTGCCAGTAGTTGGCCGGTTGGAACTGGAAACACCATATATTTT.

There are many counts of this clonotype. The rearrangement uses TRBV2 and TRBJ2-7; D uncertain. The ends were cut back, 6 bases at V and 2 bases at J, with 2 bases in the middle. CDR1 is SNHLY, CDR2 FYNNEI, per germline. This CDR3 spans 10 amino acids. The CDR3 is CASRAYEQYF. The CDR3, as DNA: TGTGCCAGCAGGGCCTACGAGCAGTACTTC.

This clonotype was detected many times. The V gene is TRBV27, the J gene TRBJ2-7; TRBD2 aligns across 8 bases. Germline values: CDR1 MNHEY, CDR2 SMNVEV (reference sequence). With V trimmed by 5 bases and J by 3 bases, 9 bases remained unmatched. This CDR3 contains 15 residues. The CDR3: CASSPLAGGLYEQYF. CDR3 DNA: TGTGCCAGCAGTCCCCTGGCGGGGGGACTCTACGAGCAGTACTTC.

The sample holds many counts of this clonotype. J is TRBJ2-7 and V is TRBV12-3 or TRBV12-4; 7 bases map to TRBD2. The CDR3 has 14 amino acids. V lost 4 bases and J lost 4; bases outside the gene matches: 7. Here the CDR3 reads CASSYAGLTYEQYF. The CDR3 DNA follows: TGTGCCAGCAGTTATGCGGGACTAACTTACGAGCAGTACTTC.